This T cell receptor beta chain was sequenced in a study of human T cells and chemical hapten exposure. This clonotype was seen many times. Individual cDNA molecules in this library carried unique molecular identifiers. TCRdb redid the calling of the RACE reads with MiXCR, one entry per CDR3 protein. This sample has roughly 110,000 distinct CDR3 sequences, with 9.5% to 15% found just once. The time point: pre-sensitization, week 0. The treatment: therapeutic diphenylcyclopropenone sensitization with weekly scalp DPC. Germline V gene data show CDR1 as KGHSH and CDR2 as LQKENI. The V and J ends lost 5 bases and 7 bases, in that order; junction bases with no gene match: 10. This CDR3 is 14 amino acids long.

This sequence was found in a woman aged 45-60 years with alopecia areata. Some clones in this sample may be carry-over from other donors' samples. The genes are TRBV18 and TRBJ2-7; 8 positions match TRBD1. The specimen comprised whole blood, sampled in connection with sensitization to the hapten diphenylcyclopropenone (DPC). CDR3 nucleotides: TGTGCCAGCTCATACGGGACAGGACGAGAGGAGCAGTACTTC. Translation gives CASSYGTGREEQYF. The full variable domain, completed using reference TRBV18 and TRBJ2-7, is NAGVMQNPRHLVRRRGQEARLRCSPMKGHSHVYWYRQLPEEGLKFMVYLQKENIIDESGMPKERFSAEFPKEGPSILRIQQVVRGDSAAYFCASSYGTGREEQYFGPGTRLTVT.